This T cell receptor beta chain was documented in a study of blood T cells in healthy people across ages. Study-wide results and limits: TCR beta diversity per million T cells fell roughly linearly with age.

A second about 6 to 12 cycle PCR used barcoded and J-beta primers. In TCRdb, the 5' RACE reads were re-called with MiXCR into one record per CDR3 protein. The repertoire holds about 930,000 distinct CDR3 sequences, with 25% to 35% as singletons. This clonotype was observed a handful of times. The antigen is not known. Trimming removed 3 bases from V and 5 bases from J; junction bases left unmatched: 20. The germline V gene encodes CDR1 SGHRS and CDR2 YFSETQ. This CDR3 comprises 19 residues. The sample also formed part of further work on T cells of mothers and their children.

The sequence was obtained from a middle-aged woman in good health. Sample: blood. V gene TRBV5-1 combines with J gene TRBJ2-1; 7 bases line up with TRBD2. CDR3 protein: CASSSDLLVERGLHNEQFF. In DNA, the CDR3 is TGCGCCAGCAGCTCAGATCTATTGGTTGAGCGGGGTCTTCACAATGAGCAGTTCTTC.